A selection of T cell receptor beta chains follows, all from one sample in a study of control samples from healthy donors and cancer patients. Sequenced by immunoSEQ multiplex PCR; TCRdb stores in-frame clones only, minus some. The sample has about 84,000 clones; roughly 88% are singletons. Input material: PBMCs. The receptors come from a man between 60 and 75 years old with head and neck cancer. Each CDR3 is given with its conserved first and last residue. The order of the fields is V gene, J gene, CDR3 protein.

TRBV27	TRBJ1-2	CASSRDPGYGYTF
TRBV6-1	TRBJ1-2	CASSEVGTGLYGYTF
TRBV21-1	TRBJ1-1	CASSKVRVNTEAFF
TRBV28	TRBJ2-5	CASGMAGWGYQETQYF
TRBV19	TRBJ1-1	CASSQSQGATTEAFF
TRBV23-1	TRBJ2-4	CASSFPQAGPIGPWAKNIQYF
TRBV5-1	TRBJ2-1	CASSLLNNEQFF
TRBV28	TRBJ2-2	CASTTPQSAGELFF
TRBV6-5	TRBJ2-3	CASSQDTDTQYF
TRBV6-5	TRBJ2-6	CASRGLGAGANVLTF
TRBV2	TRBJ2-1	CASSEWRSSYNEQFF
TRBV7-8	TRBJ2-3	CASGGTQYF
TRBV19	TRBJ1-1	CASSLGQGPEAFF
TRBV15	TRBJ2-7	CATSSRVASPTEQYF
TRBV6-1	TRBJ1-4	CASSEDSPTNEKLFF
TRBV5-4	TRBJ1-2	CASSLAVGNYGYTF
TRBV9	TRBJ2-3	CASSPPARGPDTQYF
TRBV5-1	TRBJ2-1	CASSLDGTSGINEQFF
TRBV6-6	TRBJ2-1	CASRPQGGDEQFF
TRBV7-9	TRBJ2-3	CASSLASGRSHTQYF
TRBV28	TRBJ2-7	CASSRPGQGYEQYF
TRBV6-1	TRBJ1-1	CASSRRAEAFF
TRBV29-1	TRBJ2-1	CSVPRTSGTYNEQFF
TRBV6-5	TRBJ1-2	CASRGPQGIHDYTF
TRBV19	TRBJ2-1	CASTHYDNEQFF
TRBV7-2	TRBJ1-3	CASSPGFTGNTIYF
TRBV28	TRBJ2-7	CASSLHGGNRLYEQYF
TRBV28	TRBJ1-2	CASSLIRLYGYTF
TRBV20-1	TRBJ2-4	CSASYGQRNIQYF
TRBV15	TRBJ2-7	CATSRDPDGSTEQYF
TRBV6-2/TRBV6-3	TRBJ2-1	CASSSSGYYNEQFF
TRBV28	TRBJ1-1	CASSLTGNLLGTEAFF
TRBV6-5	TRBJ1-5	CASSYQGAGDQPQHF
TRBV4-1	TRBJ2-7	CASSQGPYTPYEQYF
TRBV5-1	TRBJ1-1	CASSLWEMNTEAFF
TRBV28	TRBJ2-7	CASKAAYEQYF
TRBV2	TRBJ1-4	CASSEVTTNEKLFF
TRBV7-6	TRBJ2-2	CASSPGASGTGELFF
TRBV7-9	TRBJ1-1	CASSTTGGKTEAFF
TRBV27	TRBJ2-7	CASSLWGQGSYEQYF
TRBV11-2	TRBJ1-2	CASSLWQGGGYGYTF
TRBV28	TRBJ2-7	CASTQKRDEQYF
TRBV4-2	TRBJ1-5	CASGHFATGSLDQPQHF
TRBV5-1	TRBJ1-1	CASSTQGDTEAFF
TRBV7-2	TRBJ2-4	CASSLAIGLGIQYF
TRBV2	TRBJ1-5	CASRTGPSRNQPQHF